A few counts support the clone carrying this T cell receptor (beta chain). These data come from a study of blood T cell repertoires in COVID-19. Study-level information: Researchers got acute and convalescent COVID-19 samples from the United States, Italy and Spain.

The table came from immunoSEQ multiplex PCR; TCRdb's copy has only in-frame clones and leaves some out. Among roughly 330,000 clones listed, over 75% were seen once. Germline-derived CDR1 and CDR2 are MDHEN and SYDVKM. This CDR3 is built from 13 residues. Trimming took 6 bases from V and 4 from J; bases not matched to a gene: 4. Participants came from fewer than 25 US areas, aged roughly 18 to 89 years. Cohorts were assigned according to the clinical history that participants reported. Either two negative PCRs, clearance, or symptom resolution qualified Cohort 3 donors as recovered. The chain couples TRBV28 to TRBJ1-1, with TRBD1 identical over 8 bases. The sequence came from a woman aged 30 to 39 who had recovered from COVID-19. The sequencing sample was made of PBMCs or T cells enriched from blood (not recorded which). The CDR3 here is CASRVTGGTEAFF. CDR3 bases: TGTGCCAGCAGGGTAACAGGGGGCACTGAAGCTTTCTTT.